Below are 21 T cell receptor beta chains sequenced from a single sample in a study of cytomegalovirus exposure and HLA in healthy donors (dated by TCRdb to 2016 to 2017). The receptor library was made with the immunoSEQ multiplex PCR assay. For the multiplex PCR, a mixture combining 60 forward primers for TCR Vbeta segments and 13 reverse primers for TCR Jbeta segments was used. The source is immuneACCESS, and TCRdb retained only in-frame sequences with V and J called. Part of the clones is not carried over; for the studies checked, unresolved V genes explain less than half of this, and the remainder is unexplained. Across this sample there are 100,000 to 150,000 clones, with about 80% seen only once. The ten most abundant clones make up approximately 8.4% of the sample. Sequenced material: PBMCs. All receptors derive from a young man in good health and CMV-seropositive.

This chain links TRBV28 with TRBJ1-1; TRBD1 matches at 10 bases. J lost 0 bases, V lost 2 bases, and 0 bases had no gene match. Looked up from germline, CDR1 is MDHEN and CDR2 is SYDVKM. The CDR3 has 15 residues. In DNA form, the CDR3 reads TGTGCCAGCAGTTTAGGGACAGGGGTGAACACTGAAGCTTTCTTT. Translated: CASSLGTGVNTEAFF.

The chain carries TRBV10-3 and TRBJ1-1; D ambiguous. V lost 0 bases and J lost 6, with 11 bases in between. The CDR3 contains 14 residues. Germline V gives CDR1 ENHRY, CDR2 SYGVKD. The CDR3 nucleotides are TGTGCCATCAGTGAGTCTGGAGGAAGTTCTGAAGCTTTCTTT. Its translation is CAISESGGSSEAFF.

This CDR3 is CASSLYLQGANGNTIYF. In DNA form, the CDR3 reads TGTGCCAGCAGCTTATATTTGCAGGGGGCGAATGGAAACACCATATATTTT. The chain uses TRBV7-8 and TRBJ1-3, with TRBD1 matching over 8 bases. The CDR3 has 17 residues. V lost 2 bases and J lost 3; bases outside the gene matches: 9. CDR1 and CDR2 from the germline V gene are SGHVS and FQNEAQ.

V usage is TRBV10-3 and J usage is TRBJ2-3; 9 nucleotides line up with TRBD1. CDR3 length: 15 residues. After removal of 7 bases from V and 2 bases from J, the junction contained 7 bases not matched to a gene. Germline CDR1 reads ENHRY; CDR2 reads SYGVKD. CDR3: CAITSGTGNTDTQYF. The CDR3 nucleotides are TGTGCCATCACATCCGGGACAGGGAACACAGATACGCAGTATTTT.

V usage is TRBV29-1 and J usage is TRBJ1-1, with TRBD1 as a possible D gene (5 bases). Trimming stripped 4 bases from V and 4 bases from J, with 13 bases between. The CDR3 length is 13 residues. Germline CDR1 is SQVTM and CDR2 is ANQGSEA. The CDR3 loop is CSVVPRVGTEAFF. Written as DNA, the CDR3 is TGCAGCGTTGTGCCCAGGGTAGGCACTGAAGCTTTCTTT.

The chain links TRBV2 to TRBJ1-4, with D possibly matching TRBD1 (5 bases). Trimming pared 7 bases from V and 0 bases from J, leaving 12 bases between. The germline CDR1 and CDR2 sequences are SNHLY and FYNNEI. This CDR3 contains 15 residues. The CDR3 region has the DNA TGTGCCAGCAACGGCAGGGTCCCAACTAATGAAAAACTGTTTTTT. This encodes CASNGRVPTNEKLFF.

This chain joins TRBV18 and TRBJ2-7, with 8 bases lining up with TRBD2. The V and J ends lost 5 bases and 3 bases, in that order; junction bases with no gene match: 12. CDR3 length: 16 residues. The germline V gene has CDR1 KGHSH and CDR2 LQKENI. The CDR3 coding sequence is TGTGCCAGCTCATCCTCTCGGGGGGGCGACTTCTACGAGCAGTACTTC. Translation gives CASSSSRGGDFYEQYF.

The chain joins TRBV15 to TRBJ1-1; D not resolved. Trimming took 0 bases from V and 1 from J, leaving 15 bases between them. Germline V CDR1 and CDR2: LNHNV, YYDKDF (reference sequence). The CDR3 is 17 amino acids. Here the CDR3 DNA reads TGTGCCACCAGCAGAGATTCCCTCGCCCGGGGGAACACTGAAGCTTTCTTT. Translating gives CATSRDSLARGNTEAFF.

The count of this clone is one. The chain uses TRBV28 and TRBJ2-7; D possibly corresponds to TRBD1 (6 bases). Between the trimmed V and J ends, which lost 6 bases and 0 bases, there was a span of 15 bases. The length of the CDR3 is 15 residues. Germline V gives CDR1 MDHEN, CDR2 SYDVKM. The CDR3 loop is CASRVDSSSSYEQYF. DNA for the CDR3: TGTGCCAGCAGGGTGGACAGCTCAAGCTCCTACGAGCAGTACTTC.

The V gene is TRBV4-2, the J gene TRBJ1-2; 8 nucleotides match TRBD1. CDR3 length equals 19 residues. The V segment lost 0 bases and the J segment 4 bases; nucleotides outside the gene matches: 16. CDR1 and CDR2 from the germline V gene are LGHNA and YNFKEQ. The CDR3 spells CASSQDQGADFTSVYGYTF. The CDR3 DNA is TGTGCCAGCAGCCAAGATCAGGGGGCGGACTTTACCTCTGTCTATGGCTACACCTTC.

The gene calls are TRBV6-5 and TRBJ2-3; no clear D gene. The CDR3 extends over 14 amino acids. Trimming left V 0 bases short and J 4 bases short, with 8 bases between. Per the germline V gene, CDR1 is MNHEY and CDR2 is SVGAGI. CDR3 region: CASSYSRVPDTQYF. CDR3 coding DNA: TGTGCCAGCAGTTACTCGAGAGTCCCAGATACGCAGTATTTT.

The chain uses TRBV10-3 and TRBJ1-3; D might be TRBD1 (5 bases). The V gene's germline CDR1 is ENHRY and CDR2 SYGVKD. Deletions cut 4 bases from V and 0 bases from J, with 13 bases between. This CDR3 is built from 16 residues. CDR3 nucleotide sequence: TGTGCCATCAGTGCCACAGGAAGAAGCTCTGGAAACACCATATATTTT. As protein: CAISATGRSSGNTIYF.

The J gene is TRBJ2-2, the V gene TRBV7-9; the D is unclear. Trimming removed 5 bases at V and 6 bases at J, with 13 bases between. The CDR3 is 14 amino acids. Germline V CDR1 and CDR2: SEHNR, FQNEAQ (reference sequence). The CDR3 loop reads CASSPTLSPGELFF. The CDR3 nucleotides read TGTGCCAGCAGCCCTACACTAAGTCCCGGGGAGCTGTTTTTT.

The J gene is TRBJ2-7, the V gene TRBV11-3; D is unresolved. Germline CDR1 reads SGHNT; CDR2 reads YENEEA. V shed 0 bases and J shed 6 bases, with 12 bases lying between them. The CDR3 sequence is 14 residues long. In DNA, the CDR3 is TGTGCCAGCAGCTTAGATCAGGCTTTCCCCGAGCAGTACTTC. This gives the protein CASSLDQAFPEQYF.

A few counts support this clone. V usage is TRBV10-2 and J usage is TRBJ1-6; D might be TRBD1 (5 bases). The germline V gene encodes CDR1 WSHSY and CDR2 SAAADI. V lost 4 bases and J 8 bases, leaving 18 bases between the germline ends. The CDR3 runs 16 residues. The CDR3 reads CASSVVSGSGDSPLHF. DNA for the CDR3: TGCGCCAGCAGTGTGGTTTCAGGGTCGGGCGATTCACCCCTCCACTTT.

The V call is TRBV5-1, the J call TRBJ2-7; TRBD2 might be the D (5 bases). Germline loops: CDR1 SGHRS, CDR2 YFSETQ. Trimming left V 0 bases short and J 5 bases short, with 6 bases between. The CDR3 sequence is 12 residues long. CDR3 in DNA: TGCGCCAGCAGCTTGGCGGGGAACGAGCAGTACTTC. Protein: CASSLAGNEQYF.

The CDR3 region is CASSLGQDNEQFF. The CDR3 region has the DNA TGTGCCAGCAGCTTGGGACAGGACAATGAGCAGTTCTTC. J is TRBJ2-1 and V is TRBV5-6; maybe TRBD1 (6 bases). The CDR3 totals 13 residues. Germline V gene data show CDR1 as SGHDT and CDR2 as YYEEEE. V shed 0 bases and J shed 5 bases, with 6 bases lying between them.

The chain uses TRBV6-6 and TRBJ1-2, with TRBD1 matching over 9 bases. The junction had 8 bases not matched to a gene; V was cut back by 2 bases and J by 4 bases. This CDR3 spans 16 amino acids. Germline CDR1 is MNHNY and CDR2 is SVGAGI (reference sequence). CDR3 amino acids: CASSYAPGDRVYGYTF. CDR3 DNA sequence: TGTGCCAGCAGTTACGCCCCCGGGGACAGGGTCTATGGCTACACCTTC.

The chain uses TRBV5-1 and TRBJ2-4; maybe TRBD1 (6 bases). This CDR3 is 16 amino acids long. V was pared by 0 bases and J by 8 bases, with 18 bases between. Germline assignment: CDR1 SGHRS and CDR2 YFSETQ. CDR3 DNA sequence: TGCGCCAGCAGCTTGGGGCTGCAGGGGCGAGCGGACATTCAGTACTTC. Amino acids: CASSLGLQGRADIQYF. Full variable domain (rest looked up from reference TRBV5-1 and TRBJ2-4): KAGVTQTPRYLIKTRGQQVTLSCSPISGHRSVSWYQQTPGQGLQFLFEYFSETQRNKGNFPGRFSGRQFSNSRSEMNVSTLELGDSALYLCASSLGLQGRADIQYFGAGTRLSVL.

This rearrangement joins TRBV2 to TRBJ2-5, with TRBD1 identical over 7 bases. Gene TRBJ2-7 matches the end of the DNA better, so the J call may be wrong. The V gene's germline CDR1 is SNHLY and CDR2 FYNNEI. CDR3 length: 14 amino acids. The CDR3 DNA sequence: TGTGCCAGCAGTGGGGCACAGGGGTGGGACGAGCAGTACTTC. Its protein is CASSGAQGWDEQYF.

This chain uses TRBV2 with TRBJ2-5; 9 bases agree with TRBD2. There are 16 residues in the CDR3. V shed 7 bases, J shed 3 bases, and the junction held 12 bases outside the gene matches. CDR1 is SNHLY and CDR2 is FYNNEI in the germline V gene. This chain's CDR3 is CASNPRGPSGEETQYF. Written as DNA, the CDR3 is TGTGCCAGCAATCCGCGAGGTCCTAGCGGGGAAGAGACCCAGTACTTC.